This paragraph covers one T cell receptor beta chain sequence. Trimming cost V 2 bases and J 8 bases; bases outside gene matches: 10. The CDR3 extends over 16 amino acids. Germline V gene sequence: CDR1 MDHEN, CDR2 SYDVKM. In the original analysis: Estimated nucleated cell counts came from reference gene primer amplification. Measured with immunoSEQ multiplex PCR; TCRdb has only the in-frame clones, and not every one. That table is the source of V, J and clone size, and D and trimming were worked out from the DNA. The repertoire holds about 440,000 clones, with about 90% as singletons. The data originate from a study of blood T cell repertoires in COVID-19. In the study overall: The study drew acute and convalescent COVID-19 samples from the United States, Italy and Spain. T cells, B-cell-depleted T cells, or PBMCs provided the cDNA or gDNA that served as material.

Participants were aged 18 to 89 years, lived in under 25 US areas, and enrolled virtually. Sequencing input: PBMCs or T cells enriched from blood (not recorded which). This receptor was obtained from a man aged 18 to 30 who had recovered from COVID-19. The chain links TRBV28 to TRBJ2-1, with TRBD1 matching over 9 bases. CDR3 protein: CASSLGTGLLVDEQFF. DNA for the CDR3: TGTGCCAGCAGTTTAGGGACAGGGCTTCTTGTAGATGAGCAGTTCTTC.